The present T cell receptor (beta chain) was sequenced within a study of blood T cell repertoires in COVID-19. Study details: Samples representing acute and convalescent COVID-19 were sourced from the United States, Italy and Spain. PBMCs, B-cell-depleted T cells, or T cells were the source of the cDNA or gDNA that made up the material.

Under the authors' procedure: Nucleated cell number was recorded as an estimate derived from reference gene primer amplification. TCRdb's copy holds only in-frame clones and misses some; the assay was immunoSEQ multiplex PCR. The DNA gave D and trimming, while V, J and clone size come from that table. This table holds fewer than 60,000 clones, more than 65% found once. V was pared by 1 base and J by 7 bases, with 14 bases between. This CDR3 comprises 14 residues. Germline V gives CDR1 MNHEY, CDR2 SVGAGI. The clonotype was recovered from a human donor in a cohort sampled during active COVID-19. This chain uses TRBV6-5 with TRBJ2-7, with a weak D call TRBD1 (6 bases). Material for sequencing was peripheral blood. CDR3 bases: TGTGCCAGCAGTTACTTCGGGACACCCACGGAGCAGTACTTC. It yields the protein CASSYFGTPTEQYF.